The rows below give T cell receptor beta chains drawn from one sample of a study of CD8+CD57+ T cells in acquired aplastic anemia. A single record per CDR3 protein comes from TCRdb applying MiXCR to the reads. Of just over 450,000 distinct CDR3 sequences listed, more than 25% were seen once; the top ten hold roughly 0.8%. The sample was sorted CD4+, CD8+, or CD8+CD57+ T cells (not recorded which) from PBMCs. The source of these receptors is a human donor with aplastic anemia. The CDR3 runs from the conserved cysteine through the conserved F or W. D genes are given only for firm matches. Clone sizes are given selectively: once, few, many, or a class where the clone is expanded.

j_gene,abundance,v_gene,d_gene,len,CDR3aa,CDR3nt
TRBJ2-2,few,TRBV19,TRBD2,15,CASSILAGVSGELFF,TGTGCCAGTAGTATTCTAGCGGGGGTTTCCGGGGAGCTGTTTTTT
TRBJ2-3,few,TRBV6-1,TRBD2,14,CASRDSGGLDTQYF,TGTGCCAGCAGAGACAGCGGGGGCCTCGATACGCAGTATTTT
TRBJ2-7,.,TRBV19,TRBD2,15,CASRLGTSGSYEQYF,TGTGCCAGTAGACTAGGGACTAGCGGGTCCTACGAGCAGTACTTC
TRBJ2-5,few,TRBV7-2,.,14,CASSLFGPQETQYF,TGTGCCAGCAGCTTATTTGGGCCTCAAGAGACCCAGTACTTC
TRBJ2-5,many,TRBV7-3,.,13,CASSLSVQETQYF,TGTGCCAGCAGCTTAAGTGTCCAAGAGACCCAGTACTTC
TRBJ1-2,many,TRBV6-1,TRBD1,14,CASRRTGRVLDYTF,TGTGCCAGCAGGCGGACAGGGCGGGTTCTCGACTACACCTTC
TRBJ2-7,many,TRBV19,TRBD1,14,CASRPGQGAYEQYF,TGTGCCAGTAGACCGGGACAGGGGGCTTACGAGCAGTACTTC
TRBJ1-3,many,TRBV7-9,TRBD1,16,CASSKLTGDRGNTIYF,TGTGCCAGCAGCAAGCTGACAGGGGATCGTGGAAACACCATATATTTT
TRBJ1-3,few,TRBV20-1,.,14,CSASRNGLGNTIYF,TGCAGTGCTAGTCGTAACGGACTTGGAAACACCATATATTTT
TRBJ2-1,.,TRBV5-5,.,14,CASSLGLPTNEQFF,TGTGCCAGCAGCTTAGGACTCCCTACCAATGAGCAGTTCTTC
TRBJ1-2,.,TRBV10-3,TRBD1,13,CAISGDRGNGYTF,TGTGCCATCAGCGGGGACAGGGGCAATGGCTACACCTTC
TRBJ1-2,.,TRBV7-9,TRBD1,14,CASSLGQGFGGYTF,TGTGCCAGCAGCCTCGGACAGGGGTTTGGTGGCTACACCTTC
TRBJ1-6,many,TRBV6-1,.,14,CASSHENAGSPLHF,TGTGCCAGCAGCCACGAAAACGCCGGCTCACCCCTCCACTTT
TRBJ1-2,.,TRBV3-1,.,14,CASSQDPVAGGYTF,TGTGCCAGCAGCCAAGACCCAGTCGCAGGTGGCTACACCTTC
TRBJ2-3,few,TRBV2,TRBD1,15,CASSFGQGWTDTQYF,TGTGCCAGCAGTTTTGGACAGGGATGGACAGATACGCAGTATTTT
TRBJ2-1,.,TRBV19,TRBD2,15,CASSSWAGAYNEQFF,TGTGCCAGTAGTAGTTGGGCGGGAGCCTACAATGAGCAGTTCTTC
TRBJ2-7,.,TRBV10-3,TRBD1,17,CAISAPPGQGWTGELYF,TGTGCCATCAGTGCCCCACCGGGACAGGGGTGGACCGGGGAGCTGTACTTC
TRBJ2-3,many,TRBV19,.,14,CASSNAGGTDTQYF,TGTGCCAGTAGTAACGCAGGCGGCACAGATACGCAGTATTTT
TRBJ2-1,.,TRBV19,TRBD2,16,CASSIASGRTHNEQFF,TGTGCCAGTAGTATCGCGAGCGGGAGAACCCACAATGAGCAGTTCTTC
TRBJ2-2,few,TRBV29-1,.,11,CSVEDLGELFF,TGCAGCGTTGAAGACCTCGGTGAGCTGTTTTTT
TRBJ1-4,many,TRBV19,.,16,CASSSGTFATNEKLFF,TGTGCCAGTAGTTCGGGGACATTTGCAACTAATGAAAAACTGTTTTTT
TRBJ1-1,.,TRBV4-2,.,14,CASSPNTPGFGSFF,TGTGCCAGCAGCCCCAACACTCCGGGTTTCGGGTCTTTCTTT
TRBJ1-2,few,TRBV19,TRBD1,13,CASSRGQPYGYTF,TGTGCCAGCTCCCGGGGACAGCCCTATGGCTACACCTTC
TRBJ2-6,few,TRBV30,.,13,CAWSPLGANVLTF,TGTGCCTGGAGTCCGCTCGGGGCCAACGTCCTGACTTTC
TRBJ2-7,many,TRBV2,.,11,CASSGAREQYF,TGTGCCAGCAGTGGGGCTCGCGAGCAGTACTTC
TRBJ2-1,.,TRBV2,.,11,CASRGVGGQFF,TGTGCCAGCAGGGGGGTGGGGGGGCAGTTCTTC
TRBJ2-7,few,TRBV5-1,TRBD2,14,CASKLAGDSYEQYF,TGCGCCAGCAAGCTAGCGGGAGATTCCTACGAGCAGTACTTC
TRBJ2-3,few,TRBV10-3,TRBD2,17,CAIAGTSLGYGTDTQYF,TGTGCCATCGCCGGGACTAGCCTCGGATACGGCACAGATACGCAGTATTTT
TRBJ1-2,few,TRBV7-9,.,15,CASSLDRTINYGYTF,TGTGCCAGCAGCTTAGATAGGACGATTAACTATGGCTACACCTTC